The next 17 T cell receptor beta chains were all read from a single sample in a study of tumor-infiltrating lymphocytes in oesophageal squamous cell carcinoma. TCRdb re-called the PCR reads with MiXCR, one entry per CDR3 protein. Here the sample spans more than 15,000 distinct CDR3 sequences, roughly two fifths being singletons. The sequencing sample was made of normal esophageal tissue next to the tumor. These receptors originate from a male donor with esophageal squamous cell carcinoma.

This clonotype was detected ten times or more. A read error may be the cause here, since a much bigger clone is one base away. CDR3 sequence reads: CASSIWGGSSYEQFF. The CDR3 DNA reads as TGTGCCAGCAGCATATGGGGAGGTAGTTCCTACGAGCAGTTCTTC. The rearrangement links TRBV28 to TRBJ2-5, with D perhaps TRBD2 (6 bases). Near its end, the DNA agrees better with TRBJ2-1, so the J call may be wrong. CDR1 is MDHEN, CDR2 SYDVKM, per germline. This CDR3 has 15 amino acids.

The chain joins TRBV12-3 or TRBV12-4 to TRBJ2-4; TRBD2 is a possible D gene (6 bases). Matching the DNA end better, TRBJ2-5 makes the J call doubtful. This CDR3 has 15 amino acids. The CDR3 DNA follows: TGTGCCAGCAGTTTTTCCGGGAGAGGAGGGGAGACCCAGTACTTC. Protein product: CASSFSGRGGETQYF.

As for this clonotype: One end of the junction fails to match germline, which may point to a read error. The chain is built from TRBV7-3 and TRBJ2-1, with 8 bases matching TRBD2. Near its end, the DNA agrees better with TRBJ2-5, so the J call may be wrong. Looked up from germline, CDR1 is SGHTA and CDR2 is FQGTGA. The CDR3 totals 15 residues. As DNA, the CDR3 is TGTGCTAGCAGCCCAGCGGGGGCTAGCAGGGAGACCCAGTACTTC. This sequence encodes CASSPAGASRETQYF.

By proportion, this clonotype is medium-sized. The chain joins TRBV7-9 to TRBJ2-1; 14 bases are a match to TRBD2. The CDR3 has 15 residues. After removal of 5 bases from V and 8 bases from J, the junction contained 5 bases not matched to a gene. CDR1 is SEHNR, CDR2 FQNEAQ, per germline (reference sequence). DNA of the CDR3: TGTGCCAGCAGCCCCGGGACTAGCGGGAGCGATGAGCAGTTCTTC. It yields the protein CASSPGTSGSDEQFF.

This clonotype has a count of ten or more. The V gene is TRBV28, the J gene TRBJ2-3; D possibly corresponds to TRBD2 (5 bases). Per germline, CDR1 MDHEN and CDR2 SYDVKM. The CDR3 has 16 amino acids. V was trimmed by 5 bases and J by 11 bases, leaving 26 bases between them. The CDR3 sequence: CASSPLERWPRFGQYF. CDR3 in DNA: TGTGCCAGCAGTCCCCTCGAGCGGTGGCCCCGTTTTGGGCAGTATTTT.

This CDR3 reads CASSFGSSNTGELFF. The CDR3, as DNA: TGTGCCAGCAGCTTCGGTAGCTCGAACACCGGGGAGCTGTTTTTT. This chain joins TRBV7-2 and TRBJ2-2; D not resolved. V was cut by 3 bases and J by 0 bases, with 8 bases left in between. The CDR3 contains 15 residues. Germline-derived CDR1 and CDR2 are SGHTA and FQGNSA.

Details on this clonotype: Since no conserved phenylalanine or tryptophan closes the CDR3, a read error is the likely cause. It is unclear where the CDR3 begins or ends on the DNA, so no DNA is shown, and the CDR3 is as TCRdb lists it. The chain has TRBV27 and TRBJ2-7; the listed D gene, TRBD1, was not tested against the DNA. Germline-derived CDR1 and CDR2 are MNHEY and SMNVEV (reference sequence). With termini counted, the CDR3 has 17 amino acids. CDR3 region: CASSLLLQGDSPLHFGN.

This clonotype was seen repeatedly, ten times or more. CDR3 bases: TGTGCCAGCAGTTCCCCAAGCTATGGTGGCTACACCTTC. Protein sequence: CASSSPSYGGYTF. The chain has TRBV28 and TRBJ1-2; D not certain. This CDR3 spans 13 amino acids. Germline CDR1 reads MDHEN; CDR2 reads SYDVKM. V was trimmed by 4 bases and J by 7 bases, leaving 13 bases between them.

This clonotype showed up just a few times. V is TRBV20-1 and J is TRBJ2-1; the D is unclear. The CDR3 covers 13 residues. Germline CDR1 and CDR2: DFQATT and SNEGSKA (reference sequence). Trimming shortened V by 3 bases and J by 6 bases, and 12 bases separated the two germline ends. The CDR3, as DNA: TGCAGTGCTAGGGGTAGCCGGCGCAATGAGCAGTTCTTC. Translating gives CSARGSRRNEQFF.

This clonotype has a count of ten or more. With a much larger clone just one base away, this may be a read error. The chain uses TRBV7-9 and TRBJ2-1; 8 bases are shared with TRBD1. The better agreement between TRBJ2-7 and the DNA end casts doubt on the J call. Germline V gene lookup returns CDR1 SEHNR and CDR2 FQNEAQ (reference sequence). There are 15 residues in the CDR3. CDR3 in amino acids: CASSSLQGVYNEQYF. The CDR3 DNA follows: TGTGCCAGCAGCTCATTACAGGGGGTGTACAATGAGCAGTACTTC.

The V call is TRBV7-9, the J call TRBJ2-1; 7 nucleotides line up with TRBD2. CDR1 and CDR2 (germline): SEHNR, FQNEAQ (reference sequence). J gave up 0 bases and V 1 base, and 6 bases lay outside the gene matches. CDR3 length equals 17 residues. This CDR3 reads CASSLGLGGSSYNEQFF. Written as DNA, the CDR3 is TGTGCCAGCAGCTTAGGCCTCGGGGGGAGCTCCTACAATGAGCAGTTCTTC.

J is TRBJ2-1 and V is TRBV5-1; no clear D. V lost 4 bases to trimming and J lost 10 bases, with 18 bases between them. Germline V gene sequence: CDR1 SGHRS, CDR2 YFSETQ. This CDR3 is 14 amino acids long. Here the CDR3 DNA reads TGCGCCAGCAGCCCCCTTGACACCTCTGGCGAGCAGTTCTTC. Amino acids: CASSPLDTSGEQFF.

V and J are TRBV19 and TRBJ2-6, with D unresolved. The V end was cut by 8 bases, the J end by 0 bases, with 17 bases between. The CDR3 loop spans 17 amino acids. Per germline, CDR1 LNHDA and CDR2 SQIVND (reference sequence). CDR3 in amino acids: CASSRPTGLSGANVLTF. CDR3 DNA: TGTGCCAGTTCGCGGCCTACTGGGCTCTCTGGGGCCAACGTCCTGACTTTC.

CDR3 loop: CASSLILAATGELFF. The CDR3 nucleotides read TGCGCCAGCAGCTTGATCCTAGCGGCAACCGGGGAGCTGTTTTTT. The chain couples TRBV5-1 to TRBJ2-2; 7 bases agree with TRBD2. CDR3 size: 15 residues. CDR1 is SGHRS, CDR2 YFSETQ, per germline. J lost 5 bases, V lost 1 base, and 5 bases had no gene match.

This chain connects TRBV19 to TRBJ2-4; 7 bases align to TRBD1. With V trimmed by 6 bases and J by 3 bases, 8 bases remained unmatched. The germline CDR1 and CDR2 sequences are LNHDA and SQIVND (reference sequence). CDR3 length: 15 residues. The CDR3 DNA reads TGTGCCAGTAGAACCGAGGGGGCCGGCAAAAACATTCAGTACTTC. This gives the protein CASRTEGAGKNIQYF. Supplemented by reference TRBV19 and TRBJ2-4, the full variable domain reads DGGITQSPKYLFRKEGQNVTLSCEQNLNHDAMYWYRQDPGQGLRLIYYSQIVNDFQKGDIAEGYSVSREKKESFPLTVTSAQKNPTAFYLCASRTEGAGKNIQYFGAGTRLSVL.

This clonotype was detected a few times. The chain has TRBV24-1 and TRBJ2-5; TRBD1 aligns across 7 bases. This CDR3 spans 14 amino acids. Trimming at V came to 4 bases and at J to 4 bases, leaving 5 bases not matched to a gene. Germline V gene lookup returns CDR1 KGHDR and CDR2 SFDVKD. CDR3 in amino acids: CATSETGTVETQYF. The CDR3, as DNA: TGTGCCACCAGTGAGACCGGGACAGTAGAGACCCAGTACTTC.

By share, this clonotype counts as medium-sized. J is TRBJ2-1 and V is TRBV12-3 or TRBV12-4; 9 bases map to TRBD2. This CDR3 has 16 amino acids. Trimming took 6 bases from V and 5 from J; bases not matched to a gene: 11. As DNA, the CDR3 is TGTGCCAGCAGCCAATTACTAGCGGGTTTTAACAATGAGCAGTTCTTC. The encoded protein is CASSQLLAGFNNEQFF.